Presented here are 25 T cell receptor beta chains from one specimen sequenced in a study of cytomegalovirus exposure and HLA in healthy donors. 13 Jbeta primers and 60 Vbeta primers were used for the PCR. The assay was immunoSEQ multiplex PCR, and TCRdb's table has in-frame clones only and misses some. The table shows 110,000 to 150,000 clones, with about four fifths occurring only once. The sequenced material came from PBMCs. All receptors derive from a young woman in good health and CMV-seropositive.

V usage is TRBV11-2 and J usage is TRBJ1-2; D is possibly TRBD1 (5 bases). CDR1 and CDR2 (germline): SGHAT, FQNNGV. V lost 0 bases and J 0 bases, leaving 8 bases between the germline ends. The CDR3 loop spans 15 amino acids. The CDR3: CASSLDFRANYGYTF. DNA for the CDR3: TGTGCCAGCAGCTTAGACTTCAGGGCTAACTATGGCTACACCTTC.

The rearrangement joins TRBV19 to TRBJ2-1, with a possible D match to TRBD2 (5 bases). The length of the CDR3 is 15 residues. Germline CDR1 and CDR2: LNHDA and SQIVND (reference sequence). Between the trimmed V and J ends, which lost 1 base and 5 bases, there was a span of 12 bases. CDR3 DNA sequence: TGTGCCAGTAGTATAGTCGGGGAATCAAACAATGAGCAGTTCTTC. Translated: CASSIVGESNNEQFF.

V and J are TRBV5-8 and TRBJ2-7; TRBD2 is a possible D gene (7 bases). V lost 0 bases, J lost 4 bases, and 17 bases lay in between. CDR3 length: 16 residues. Germline-derived CDR1 and CDR2 are SGHTS and YDEGEE. The CDR3 reads CASSLEWGGLYYEQYF. Here the CDR3 DNA reads TGTGCCAGCAGCTTGGAATGGGGGGGGCTTTATTACGAGCAGTACTTC.

The rearrangement links TRBV4-1 to TRBJ1-2, with TRBD1 matching 9 bases. This CDR3 is built from 15 residues. V lost 3 bases to trimming and J lost 7 bases; unmatched junction nucleotides: 9. Germline values: CDR1 MGHRA, CDR2 YSYEKL. CDR3 coding DNA: TGCGCCAGCAGCCAGGACCCACAGGGGGCGGTTGGCTACACCTTC. The encoded protein is CASSQDPQGAVGYTF.

The chain has TRBV28 and TRBJ2-7; possibly TRBD1 for D (5 bases). With 5 bases removed from V and 2 bases from J, the gap between germline ends came to 13 bases. The CDR3 contains 14 residues. Germline CDR1 and CDR2: MDHEN and SYDVKM. The CDR3 DNA reads TGTGCCAGCAGTATCTCAGGGCAGGCCTACGAGCAGTACTTC. The encoded protein is CASSISGQAYEQYF.

V usage is TRBV19 and J usage is TRBJ1-2; 12 nucleotides align to TRBD1. The germline CDR1 and CDR2 sequences are LNHDA and SQIVND (reference sequence). Trimming removed 5 bases from V and 6 bases from J; junction bases left unmatched: 4. The CDR3 sequence is 14 residues long. The CDR3 nucleotides read TGTGCCAGTAGTCCGGGACAGGGGGCCGATGGCTACACCTTC. Its protein is CASSPGQGADGYTF.

The chain couples TRBV4-1 to TRBJ2-7, with 8 positions matching TRBD2. This CDR3 has 15 amino acids. J was trimmed by 3 bases and V by 4 bases; bases with no gene match: 8. Germline V gene lookup returns CDR1 MGHRA and CDR2 YSYEKL. This chain's CDR3 is CASSPTGTRSYEQYF. The CDR3 nucleotides are TGCGCCAGCAGCCCTACTGGGACTAGAAGCTACGAGCAGTACTTC.

The J gene is TRBJ2-2, the V gene TRBV4-3; D unresolved. V lost 3 bases and J lost 1, with 9 bases in between. From germline, CDR1 is LGHNA and CDR2 YSLEER. This CDR3 has 15 amino acids. DNA for the CDR3: TGCGCCAGCAGCCAGGGTGGGCGGAACACCGGGGAGCTGTTTTTT. Translation gives CASSQGGRNTGELFF.

The V gene is TRBV28, the J gene TRBJ2-4, with 7 bases lining up with TRBD1. Germline CDR1 is MDHEN and CDR2 is SYDVKM. This CDR3 has 16 residues. Trimming at V came to 4 bases and at J to 0 bases, leaving 6 bases not matched to a gene. CDR3 sequence reads: CASSSGTALAKNIQYF. CDR3 DNA sequence: TGTGCCAGCAGTTCCGGGACAGCTCTAGCCAAAAACATTCAGTACTTC.

The chain carries TRBV2 and TRBJ1-6, with TRBD1 matching 8 bases. This CDR3 has 16 amino acids. With V trimmed by 6 bases and J by 0 bases, 4 bases remained unmatched. CDR1 is SNHLY and CDR2 is FYNNEI in the germline V gene. CDR3 sequence reads: CASRRTGSSYNSPLHF. The CDR3 bases are TGTGCCAGCAGGAGGACAGGGAGCTCCTATAATTCACCCCTCCACTTT.

This chain links TRBV19 with TRBJ2-5, with 12 bases aligning to TRBD2. Trimming cost V 6 bases and J 4 bases; bases outside gene matches: 6. Germline V gene lookup returns CDR1 LNHDA and CDR2 SQIVND (reference sequence). The CDR3 sequence is 15 residues long. The CDR3: CASRPGTSGLETQYF. CDR3 nucleotide sequence: TGTGCCAGTAGGCCCGGGACTAGCGGGTTAGAGACCCAGTACTTC.

The gene calls are TRBV28 and TRBJ1-6, with a possible D match to TRBD1 (5 bases). CDR1 MDHEN and CDR2 SYDVKM come from the germline V gene. This CDR3 contains 17 residues. V was clipped by 6 bases and J by 7 bases, with 22 bases between them. In DNA form, the CDR3 reads TGTGCCAGCAGCTCCATATGGGCCGGCCGACAGAATTCACCCCTCCACTTT. Translation: CASSSIWAGRQNSPLHF.

The CDR3 region is CASSPRQNNQPQHF. The CDR3 DNA reads as TGTGCCAGCAGCCCGCGACAGAACAATCAGCCCCAGCATTTT. The chain uses TRBV14 and TRBJ1-5, with a weak D call TRBD1 (5 bases). The CDR3 has 14 residues. Germline loops: CDR1 SGHDN, CDR2 FVKESK. V was shortened by 4 bases and J by 3 bases, with 10 bases between the two germline ends.

The chain is built from TRBV4-3 and TRBJ1-2; the D gene is possibly TRBD1 (6 bases). Deletions cut 0 bases from V and 5 bases from J, with 19 bases between. The CDR3 consists of 17 residues. Germline-derived CDR1 and CDR2 are LGHNA and YSLEER. The CDR3 bases are TGCGCCAGCAGCCAAGAAATTGTGGCAGGGGATGAGTATGGCTACACCTTC. Its translation: CASSQEIVAGDEYGYTF.

This clone was counted only a few times. The V and J genes are TRBV20-1 and TRBJ2-1, with D tentatively TRBD2 (6 bases). Trimming stripped 5 bases from V and 10 bases from J, with 12 bases between. CDR3 size: 11 residues. From germline, CDR1 is DFQATT and CDR2 SNEGSKA (reference sequence). CDR3 protein: CSAGISGEQFF. DNA for the CDR3: TGCAGTGCTGGAATTAGCGGAGAGCAGTTCTTC.

This chain uses TRBV6-5 with TRBJ1-5, with TRBD1 matching 8 bases. The CDR3 contains 15 residues. Germline V lookup: CDR1 MNHEY, CDR2 SVGAGI. With V trimmed by 6 bases and J by 5 bases, 9 bases remained unmatched. CDR3 in DNA: TGTGCCAGCAGCCCGGACAGGGCCGCGTATCAGCCCCAGCATTTT. Amino acid sequence: CASSPDRAAYQPQHF.

This clone was counted only a few times. J is TRBJ1-1 and V is TRBV18, with unresolved D. Looked up from germline, CDR1 is KGHSH and CDR2 is LQKENI. There are 13 residues in the CDR3. V lost 2 bases, J lost 5 bases, and 9 bases lay in between. CDR3 protein: CASSPNALTEAFF. The DNA for the CDR3 is TGTGCCAGCTCACCAAACGCGCTTACTGAAGCTTTCTTT.

This chain links TRBV2 with TRBJ2-1; TRBD1 agrees at 9 bases. Trimming at V came to 6 bases and at J to 5 bases, leaving 8 bases not matched to a gene. The CDR3 extends over 15 amino acids. Germline V CDR1 and CDR2: SNHLY, FYNNEI. The CDR3 is CASRMGQGYNNEQFF. In DNA, the CDR3 is TGTGCCAGCAGAATGGGACAGGGCTACAACAATGAGCAGTTCTTC. Using reference TRBV2 and TRBJ2-1 for the parts outside the CDR3, the full variable domain is EPEVTQTPSHQVTQMGQEVILRCVPISNHLYFYWYRQILGQKVEFLVSFYNNEISEKSEIFDDQFSVERPDGSNFTLKIRSTKLEDSAMYFCASRMGQGYNNEQFFGPGTRLTVL.

The rearrangement links TRBV30 to TRBJ1-1; maybe TRBD1 (5 bases). Germline V lookup: CDR1 GTSNPN, CDR2 SVGIG (reference sequence). This CDR3 contains 14 residues. Deletions cut 4 bases from V and 3 bases from J, with 15 bases between. Here the CDR3 DNA reads TGTGCCTGGATCCCCAGGGTGAGATACACTGAAGCTTTCTTT. Translating gives CAWIPRVRYTEAFF. The full variable domain, with the rest looked up from reference TRBV30 and TRBJ1-1, is SQTIHQWPATLVQPVGSPLSLECTVEGTSNPNLYWYRQAAGRGLQLLFYSVGIGQISSEVPQNLSASRPQDRQFILSSKKLLLSDSGFYLCAWIPRVRYTEAFFGQGTRLTVV.

The genes are TRBV6-5 and TRBJ2-4; 7 bases map to TRBD1. Looked up from germline, CDR1 is MNHEY and CDR2 is SVGAGI. The CDR3 length is 15 residues. After removal of 6 bases from V and 3 bases from J, the junction contained 8 bases not matched to a gene. This chain's CDR3 is CASSTGTVVKNIQYF. Written as DNA, the CDR3 is TGTGCCAGCAGCACCGGGACAGTTGTCAAAAACATTCAGTACTTC.

V is TRBV5-1 and J is TRBJ2-5, with 7 bases identical to TRBD2. The CDR3 runs to 13 residues. From germline, CDR1 is SGHRS and CDR2 YFSETQ. V lost 4 bases to trimming and J lost 6 bases; unmatched junction nucleotides: 6. The CDR3 DNA reads as TGCGCCAGCAGCCCGCGGACTAGACAGACCCAGTACTTC. Amino acid sequence: CASSPRTRQTQYF. The whole variable domain, filled in from reference TRBV5-1 and TRBJ2-5, reads KAGVTQTPRYLIKTRGQQVTLSCSPISGHRSVSWYQQTPGQGLQFLFEYFSETQRNKGNFPGRFSGRQFSNSRSEMNVSTLELGDSALYLCASSPRTRQTQYFGPGTRLLVL.

The chain uses TRBV9 and TRBJ1-1, with a possible D match to TRBD1 (5 bases). The CDR3 length is 15 residues. Per the germline V gene, CDR1 is SGDLS and CDR2 is YYNGEE. Trimming removed 1 base at V and 1 base at J, with 11 bases between. The CDR3 sequence: CASSVFDSSNTEAFF. In DNA form, the CDR3 reads TGTGCCAGCAGCGTATTCGACAGTTCGAACACTGAAGCTTTCTTT. Drawing the rest from reference TRBV9 and TRBJ1-1, the complete variable domain is DSGVTQTPKHLITATGQRVTLRCSPRSGDLSVYWYQQSLDQGLQFLIQYYNGEERAKGNILERFSAQQFPDLHSELNLSSLELGDSALYFCASSVFDSSNTEAFFGQGTRLTVV.

The chain is built from TRBV7-9 and TRBJ2-3; TRBD2 agrees at 8 bases. CDR3 length: 15 residues. Trimming cost V 5 bases and J 4 bases; bases outside gene matches: 8. Germline values: CDR1 SEHNR, CDR2 FQNEAQ (reference sequence). The CDR3 sequence is CASSRGTSKADTQYF. The CDR3 region has the DNA TGTGCCAGCAGCCGGGGGACTAGTAAGGCAGATACGCAGTATTTT.

The V and J genes are TRBV28 and TRBJ1-4; D ambiguous. Germline assignment: CDR1 MDHEN and CDR2 SYDVKM. The length of the CDR3 is 14 residues. Trimming shortened V by 7 bases and J by 5 bases, and 14 bases separated the two germline ends. The CDR3 sequence is CASTQRFLNEKLFF. CDR3 in DNA: TGTGCCAGCACCCAGAGGTTCTTAAATGAAAAACTGTTTTTT.

CDR3 loop: CASSAGQDYGYTF. CDR3 in DNA: TGTGCCAGCTCGGCGGGGCAGGACTATGGCTACACCTTC. The chain links TRBV7-9 to TRBJ1-2; the D gene is possibly TRBD1 (5 bases). This CDR3 is 13 amino acids long. Per the germline V gene, CDR1 is SEHNR and CDR2 is FQNEAQ (reference sequence). Trimming took off 8 bases at V and 3 bases at J, with 13 bases between the two ends.